This TCR beta chain was sequenced for a study of post-analysis software for immune sequencing data (dated by TCRdb to the mid-2010s). About the study as a whole: Relapsing-remitting, secondary progressive and progressive-relapsing multiple sclerosis were recorded as disease courses, and subtype annotation was lacking for some patients. The patient repertoires were compared against more than 10 previously published healthy control repertoires obtained from donors aged roughly 6 to 28 years. A subset of samples was prepared in parallel using single-end sample barcoding, then pooled and co-amplified after Illumina adapter ligation. Beyond this particular receptor, the publication reports: Normalized Chao1 diversity was significantly lower in multiple sclerosis patients than controls, suggesting substantial peripheral T-cell clonal expansion. Strong co-clustering of samples prepared in the same batch was shown by direct clustering with F measure, prompting a batch-effect correction. The multiple sclerosis patient group was slightly younger than the control group.

To demonstrate the VDJtools post-analysis software, TCR beta repertoires were profiled from the peripheral blood of 13 young patients with multiple sclerosis. Multiple sclerosis patients were children and adolescents aged about 6 to 17 years. Library prep was done by PCR. Sequencing was performed on an Illumina HiSeq 2500. To reduce PCR and sequencing biases, unique molecular identifiers were built into the TCR beta cDNA libraries. Every 1 to 10 million input T cells yielded 500,000 or so cDNA molecules, meaning each molecule approximated one T cell. The patient libraries were prepared and sequenced with the same protocol used for the earlier healthy control dataset. Samples belonging to the same batch were prepared together, multiplexed and sequenced on a shared HiSeq lane. As for how the authors treated the data: MIGEC handled the raw barcoded reads, throwing out single-read molecular identifier groups before consensus assembly and CDR3 extraction. VDJtools was used for post-analysis of the clonotype tables, with diversity normalized by down-sampling every dataset to the smallest sample size. To correct batch-related cross-sample contamination, repertoire overlap clustering matched CDR3 amino acid sequences but not nucleotide sequences. TCRdb passed the public sequencing reads through fastp at Q25 and MiXCR, retaining productive beta sequences. Identical CDR3 proteins give one entry, which carries the most common genes and DNA. TCRdb, not the original authors, processed these V and J calls. This sample has hundreds of thousands of distinct CDR3 sequences in its table, and roughly 45% of those were observed once. Together, the top ten hold about 12% of the sample.

This clonotype was observed a few times. Its antigen is unknown. Within one base of it there is no much larger clone, and no base qualities were kept. The sample comprised blood. This receptor was obtained from a girl aged 5 to 17 with multiple sclerosis.

The CDR3 reads CASSSVGTDGYTF. The sequence in DNA is TGTGCCAGCAGCTCAGTAGGGACAGACGGCTACACCTTC. The rearrangement joined TRBV7-9 to TRBJ1-2, and 7 junctional nucleotides match TRBD1. Sequences SEHNR (CDR1) and FQNEAQ (CDR2) are obtained from the germline V gene (reference sequence). The cysteine opens and the phenylalanine closes a CDR3 of 13 amino acids. Just the 39-base CDR3 DNA is kept, in frame starting at base 1. V is cut back by 4 bases and J by 8 bases, with 7 bases in the junction unmatched.